These 31 T cell receptor beta chains were sequenced from one sample in a study of T cell repertoires in cytomegalovirus infection. TCRdb fed the reads into MiXCR, producing one record per CDR3 protein. The sample lists just under 300,000 distinct CDR3 sequences, about a tenth occurring once. Material: PBMCs. The receptors were gathered from a human donor in good health (CMV status not recorded). Some clones in this sample may be carry-over from other donors' samples.

This chain uses TRBV12-3 or TRBV12-4 with TRBJ2-7; 8 nucleotides match TRBD1. Trimming removed 1 base from V and 2 bases from J; junction bases left unmatched: 4. The CDR3 length is 15 residues. The CDR3: CASSLGDRGPYEQYF. Here the CDR3 DNA reads TGTGCCAGCAGTTTAGGAGACAGGGGACCCTACGAGCAGTACTTC.

In this sample, this clonotype turned up many times. This sequence joins TRBV6-2 or TRBV6-3 and TRBJ1-1; D is undetermined. Germline CDR1 is MNHEY and CDR2 is SVGEGT. The V and J ends lost 8 bases and 1 base respectively, with 26 bases between them. This CDR3 has 18 amino acids. The CDR3 coding sequence is TGTGCCAGCTGTAAGGGCCTCGTCACTACAAGCAAGAACACTGAAGCTTTCTTT. Encoded protein: CASCKGLVTTSKNTEAFF.

In this sample, this clonotype turned up many times. CDR3 sequence reads: CASSHPGLNTEAFF. The CDR3 DNA is TGTGCCAGTAGTCACCCAGGGCTGAACACTGAAGCTTTCTTT. The V gene is TRBV19, the J gene TRBJ1-1, with a possible D match to TRBD1 (5 bases). Germline V CDR1 and CDR2: LNHDA, SQIVND (reference sequence). The length of the CDR3 is 14 residues. Trimming took 5 bases from V and 0 from J, leaving 10 bases between them.

Many counts were recorded for this clonotype. The chain employs TRBV29-1 and TRBJ2-3; TRBD1 might be the D (6 bases). CDR1 is SQVTM, CDR2 ANQGSEA, per germline. V lost 6 bases and J lost 4, with 20 bases in between. The CDR3 is 15 amino acids. The CDR3 DNA sequence: TGCAGCGTCATTGAGGTTACAGGGCCCCCAGATACGCAGTATTTT. Protein product: CSVIEVTGPPDTQYF.

CDR3 DNA sequence: TGCAGCGTTGACCGGTACGGCGGGGATGGCTACACCTTC. As protein: CSVDRYGGDGYTF. The V and J genes are TRBV29-1 and TRBJ1-2; no clear D. Trimming stripped 3 bases from V and 6 bases from J, with 14 bases between. From germline, CDR1 is SQVTM and CDR2 ANQGSEA. The CDR3 has 13 amino acids.

The rearrangement uses TRBV9 and TRBJ1-5; D is possibly TRBD1 (5 bases). Germline-derived CDR1 and CDR2 are SGDLS and YYNGEE. The CDR3 runs to 16 residues. V was pared by 6 bases and J by 6 bases, with 22 bases between. DNA of the CDR3: TGTGCCAGCACGGCGGGGGGGAACGATAATCCTCAGCCCCAGCATTTT. The encoded protein is CASTAGGNDNPQPQHF.

This clonotype was detected a few times. This chain uses TRBV29-1 with TRBJ1-2; 8 bases fit TRBD1. J lost 3 bases, V lost 6 bases, and 6 bases had no gene match. The length of the CDR3 is 13 residues. Germline CDR1 SQVTM, CDR2 ANQGSEA. CDR3 sequence: CSVSDRGHYGYTF. Here the CDR3 DNA reads TGCAGCGTGAGCGACAGGGGACACTATGGCTACACCTTC.

Of note for this clonotype: Given the absence of the conserved phenylalanine or tryptophan at the CDR3 end, a read error is likely. Because the CDR3's place on the DNA is in doubt, the DNA is left out and the CDR3 is given as listed by TCRdb. The chain combines TRBV2 with TRBJ1-6; TRBD1, as called in the table, went unchecked against the DNA. The CDR3 adds up to 10 amino acids, both ends counted. Per the germline V gene, CDR1 is SNHLY and CDR2 is FYNNEI. The CDR3 here is CASGGRSPHS.

The V and J genes are TRBV20-1 and TRBJ2-3; 8 bases match TRBD2. The V segment lost 5 bases and the J segment 2 bases; nucleotides outside the gene matches: 18. Germline CDR1 and CDR2: DFQATT and SNEGSKA (reference sequence). There are 18 residues in the CDR3. The CDR3 DNA is TGCAGTGCTTGGAGGTCGGAGCGGGGGAGCCCCTACACAGATACGCAGTATTTT. Its protein is CSAWRSERGSPYTDTQYF.

To note about this clonotype: A read error may explain this, as a much larger clone is one base away. The J gene is TRBJ2-2, the V gene TRBV6-6, with unresolved D. The CDR3 covers 14 residues. V was trimmed by 4 bases and J by 6 bases, leaving 12 bases between them. Germline CDR1 is MNHNY and CDR2 is SVGAGI (reference sequence). CDR3 loop: CASSCSIQAGELFF. The CDR3 region has the DNA TGTGCCAGCAGTTGCTCGATTCAGGCCGGGGAGCTGTTTTTT.

This clonotype appeared many times. The chain is built from TRBV4-1 and TRBJ2-6, with D possibly matching TRBD2 (6 bases). Germline-derived CDR1 and CDR2 are MGHRA and YSYEKL. V lost 5 bases to trimming and J lost 0 bases, with 17 bases between them. The CDR3 consists of 18 residues. CDR3 protein: CASSLGLLGYSGANVLTF. Here the CDR3 DNA reads TGCGCCAGCAGCTTGGGACTTTTGGGCTACTCTGGGGCCAACGTCCTGACTTTC.

The chain links TRBV14 to TRBJ2-7; unclear D gene. V was shortened by 0 bases and J by 4 bases, with 13 bases between the two germline ends. The CDR3 totals 15 residues. Per the germline V gene, CDR1 is SGHDN and CDR2 is FVKESK. The CDR3 spells CASSQEMVRKYEQYF. The CDR3 bases are TGTGCCAGCAGCCAAGAAATGGTGAGGAAATACGAGCAGTACTTC.

This clonotype was counted ten times or more. J is TRBJ1-2 and V is TRBV7-2, with a tentative D call TRBD1 (5 bases). V lost 5 bases, J lost 6 bases, and 19 bases lay in between. This CDR3 contains 15 residues. The germline V gene encodes CDR1 SGHTA and CDR2 FQGNSA. This CDR3 reads CASSPRRGGRDGYTF. The CDR3 nucleotides read TGTGCCAGCAGCCCCCGGCGGGGCGGGCGCGATGGCTACACCTTC.

This clonotype occurred many times. The chain uses TRBV7-2 and TRBJ2-5; D is perhaps TRBD2 (5 bases). The ends were cut back, 4 bases at V and 3 bases at J, with 6 bases in the middle. The CDR3 is 12 residues long. Per germline, CDR1 SGHTA and CDR2 FQGNSA. This CDR3 reads CASSYGEETQYF. The CDR3 region has the DNA TGTGCCAGCAGCTACGGGGAAGAGACCCAGTACTTC.

This clonotype was detected ten times or more. V is TRBV6-6 and J is TRBJ1-5; unclear D gene. Germline CDR1 reads MNHNY; CDR2 reads SVGAGI (reference sequence). The length of the CDR3 is 13 residues. V was pared by 8 bases and J by 1 base, with 9 bases between. In DNA, the CDR3 is TGTGCCAGCCAACCAGCCAGCAATCAGCCCCAGCATTTT. This sequence encodes CASQPASNQPQHF.

This clonotype was counted at least ten times. The chain couples TRBV28 to TRBJ2-7; no clear D gene. There are 12 residues in the CDR3. V was cut by 4 bases and J by 0 bases, with 4 bases left in between. Germline V gives CDR1 MDHEN, CDR2 SYDVKM. The CDR3 here is CASSSSSYEQYV. The CDR3 DNA reads TGTGCCAGCAGTTCGAGCTCCTACGAGCAGTACGTC.

The table lists this clonotype with many counts. This sequence joins TRBV20-1 and TRBJ2-1; unclear D gene. The CDR3 contains 11 residues. V lost 0 bases and J lost 9, with 6 bases in between. The germline CDR1 and CDR2 sequences are DFQATT and SNEGSKA (reference sequence). The DNA for the CDR3 is TGCAGTGCTAGAGAAATTCCTGAGCAGTTCTTC. Protein product: CSAREIPEQFF.

There are many counts of this clonotype. The rearrangement links TRBV10-1 to TRBJ1-1, with D possibly matching TRBD1 (5 bases). Germline V gene lookup returns CDR1 WNHNN and CDR2 SYGVQD (reference sequence). With 4 bases removed from V and 5 bases from J, the gap between germline ends came to 17 bases. CDR3 size: 15 residues. CDR3 residues: CASSVSRGESTEAFF. The CDR3, as DNA: TGCGCCAGCAGTGTGAGTCGGGGCGAGAGTACTGAAGCTTTCTTT.

This clonotype was seen only a few times. This chain links TRBV29-1 with TRBJ2-3, with D hard to call. In germline, CDR1 is SQVTM, CDR2 ANQGSEA. With 5 bases removed from V and 3 bases from J, the gap between germline ends came to 12 bases. CDR3 length: 13 amino acids. CDR3 residues: CSVPPFDTDTQYF. In DNA form, the CDR3 reads TGCAGCGTTCCCCCCTTCGATACAGATACGCAGTATTTT.

This clonotype was detected ten times or more. The chain uses TRBV7-2 and TRBJ2-7, with D hard to call. The V end lost 1 base, the J end lost 0 bases, and 10 bases lay between the germline ends. The CDR3 sequence is 15 residues long. Looked up from germline, CDR1 is SGHTA and CDR2 is FQGNSA. The CDR3: CASSLGMGSSYEQYF. In DNA, the CDR3 is TGTGCCAGCAGCTTAGGCATGGGGTCCTCCTACGAGCAGTACTTC.

This clonotype has ten or more counts. The chain has TRBV7-2 and TRBJ2-1; 9 positions agree with TRBD2. This CDR3 is built from 16 residues. CDR1 is SGHTA, CDR2 FQGNSA, per germline. After removal of 6 bases from V and 4 bases from J, the junction contained 10 bases not matched to a gene. Here the CDR3 reads CASRSVAGGPYNEQFF. CDR3 DNA: TGTGCCAGCAGAAGTGTTGCGGGGGGGCCTTACAATGAGCAGTTCTTC.

A word on this clonotype: Sequence at one end of the junction differs from germline and may be a read error. The chain has TRBV6-6 and TRBJ1-5; possible D gene TRBD1, 5 bases. Germline V gene data show CDR1 as MNHNY and CDR2 as SVGAGI (reference sequence). The CDR3 consists of 15 residues. The CDR3: CASSLGGPDFQPRHF. The CDR3 DNA reads TGTGCCAGCAGTCTCGGGGGACCGGATTTTCAGCCCCGGCATTTT.

This clonotype has ten or more counts. This chain joins TRBV12-3 or TRBV12-4 and TRBJ1-2; TRBD1 agrees at 8 bases. The ends lost 5 bases at V and 7 bases at J; junction bases unmatched: 6. The CDR3 runs to 13 residues. Here the CDR3 reads CASSPQGASGYTF. CDR3 DNA sequence: TGTGCCAGCAGTCCGCAGGGGGCGTCTGGCTACACCTTC.

In its sample, this clonotype was seen many times. The chain carries TRBV7-9 and TRBJ1-1, with 9 bases identical to TRBD1. Germline lookup yields CDR1 SEHNR and CDR2 FQNEAQ (reference sequence). The CDR3 runs 14 residues. V lost 7 bases and J lost 8; bases outside the gene matches: 11. The CDR3 is CASTRTGAKTEAFF. The CDR3 DNA sequence: TGTGCCAGCACTCGGACAGGGGCGAAAACAGAAGCTTTCTTT.

This clonotype showed up just a few times. The V call is TRBV13, the J call TRBJ2-3; 10 nucleotides agree with TRBD2. J was trimmed by 1 base and V by 5 bases; bases with no gene match: 6. Per the germline V gene, CDR1 is PRHDT and CDR2 is FYEKMQ (reference sequence). The CDR3 covers 16 residues. CDR3 coding DNA: TGTGCCAGCAGCGGAGCAGCGGGGGGGCGCACAGATACGCAGTATTTT. Encoded protein: CASSGAAGGRTDTQYF.

In its sample, this clonotype was seen many times. The chain is built from TRBV20-1 and TRBJ2-5, with D possibly matching TRBD2 (6 bases). Germline V lookup: CDR1 DFQATT, CDR2 SNEGSKA (reference sequence). This CDR3 has 14 amino acids. The V gene lost 2 bases and the J gene lost 1 base, with 11 bases spanning the gap. CDR3 amino acids: CSARIRRGQETQYF. CDR3 in DNA: TGCAGTGCTAGAATTCGGCGGGGCCAAGAGACCCAGTACTTC.

This chain links TRBV20-1 with TRBJ2-7; 7 bases line up with TRBD1. Germline V gives CDR1 DFQATT, CDR2 SNEGSKA (reference sequence). V lost 2 bases, J lost 5 bases, and 15 bases stayed unmatched. The CDR3 is made up of 16 amino acids. The DNA for the CDR3 is TGCAGTGCTAGATGGTTTAAGGCAGGGGGAATCCACGAGCAGTACGTC. Translation gives CSARWFKAGGIHEQYV.

This clonotype was seen a few times. This chain uses TRBV5-1 with TRBJ2-7; 12 nucleotides align to TRBD1. Trimming at V came to 4 bases and at J to 3 bases, leaving 5 bases not matched to a gene. CDR1 and CDR2 from the germline V gene are SGHRS and YFSETQ. The CDR3 loop spans 15 amino acids. In DNA form, the CDR3 reads TGCGCCAGCAGCGGGGACAGGGGGCCGGGCTACGAGCAGTACTTC. Translated: CASSGDRGPGYEQYF.

This clonotype was seen ten or more times. The genes are TRBV7-9 and TRBJ1-2; a weak D match, TRBD1 (5 bases). Between the trimmed V and J ends, which lost 1 base and 8 bases, there was a span of 8 bases. The CDR3 sequence is 12 residues long. Germline assignment: CDR1 SEHNR and CDR2 FQNEAQ (reference sequence). The CDR3 is CASSLVGDGYTF. For the CDR3, the DNA is TGTGCCAGCAGCTTAGTGGGGGACGGCTACACCTTC.

The CDR3, as DNA: TGTGCCAGCAGCAGGGGGACAGATTATTACAATGAGCAGTTCTTC. This sequence encodes CASSRGTDYYNEQFF. This rearrangement joins TRBV7-6 to TRBJ2-1; 7 positions match TRBD1. The trim removed 5 bases at V and 4 bases at J, leaving 8 bases unmatched. In germline, CDR1 is SGHVS, CDR2 FNYEAQ. The CDR3 is 15 amino acids. The entire variable domain, with the rest obtained from reference TRBV7-6 and TRBJ2-1, is as follows: GAGVSQSPRYKVTKRGQDVALRCDPISGHVSLYWYRQALGQGPEFLTYFNYEAQQDKSGLPNDRFSAERPEGSISTLTIQRTEQRDSAMYRCASSRGTDYYNEQFFGPGTRLTVL.

This clonotype was seen at least ten times. CDR3 DNA sequence: TGTGCCAGTGGTGACGGAACCTACAATGAGCAGTTCTTC. Its protein is CASGDGTYNEQFF. The chain couples TRBV19 to TRBJ2-1, with D hard to call. V lost 8 bases and J lost 2, with 10 bases in between. Germline lookup yields CDR1 LNHDA and CDR2 SQIVND (reference sequence). This CDR3 spans 13 amino acids.